This T cell receptor (beta chain) was retrieved from a study of control samples from healthy donors and cancer patients. In germline, CDR1 is SGHRS, CDR2 YFSETQ. The length of the CDR3 is 16 residues. J was trimmed by 7 bases and V by 2 bases; bases with no gene match: 7. This clone was counted a few times. The method was immunoSEQ multiplex PCR; TCRdb's version includes in-frame clones alone and lacks a portion of them. The table lists more than 100,000 clones, approximately 90% of them singletons. Sequencing used PBMCs. The chain is built from TRBV5-1 and TRBJ1-6, with TRBD1 identical over 9 bases. The sequence derives from a man between 60 and 70 years old with lung cancer. DNA for the CDR3: TGCGCCAGCAGCTTTGATTCCGGGACAGGGAATTCACCCCTCCACTTT. It translates to CASSFDSGTGNSPLHF. Complete variable domain (other parts from reference TRBV5-1 and TRBJ1-6): KAGVTQTPRYLIKTRGQQVTLSCSPISGHRSVSWYQQTPGQGLQFLFEYFSETQRNKGNFPGRFSGRQFSNSRSEMNVSTLELGDSALYLCASSFDSGTGNSPLHFGNGTRLTVT.